Each of the 19 T cell receptor beta chains below was sequenced from the same sample in a study of T cells after yellow fever vaccination. From the 5' RACE reads, TCRdb called clonotypes with MiXCR, one entry per CDR3 protein. Found here are 250,000 to 350,000 distinct CDR3 sequences, around 6.8% of them singletons; the top ten hold roughly a sixth. Specimen: PBMCs, collected around 45 days after the first yellow fever vaccination. The receptors stem from a man in his late teens or twenties who received the YFV17D yellow fever vaccine.

V usage is TRBV5-1 and J usage is TRBJ2-2; unclear D gene. Trimming took off 0 bases at V and 2 bases at J, with 11 bases between the two ends. CDR1 and CDR2 from the germline V gene are SGHRS and YFSETQ. The CDR3 sequence is 16 residues long. The CDR3 sequence: CASSLASLLNTGELFF. CDR3 coding DNA: TGCGCCAGCAGCTTGGCCTCGTTATTAAACACCGGGGAGCTGTTTTTT.

The chain uses TRBV6-1 and TRBJ2-6; D is unclear. The CDR3 sequence is 15 residues long. Germline V lookup: CDR1 MNHNS, CDR2 SASEGT. V gave up 7 bases and J gave up 0 bases, with 10 bases separating them. CDR3: CASNTWYSGANVLTF. In DNA form, the CDR3 reads TGTGCCAGCAATACCTGGTACTCTGGGGCCAACGTCCTGACTTTC.

This clonotype was detected ten times or more. The V call is TRBV4-1, the J call TRBJ2-6; tentatively, D is TRBD2 (6 bases). V shed 4 bases and J shed 2 bases, with 21 bases lying between them. Germline loops: CDR1 MGHRA, CDR2 YSYEKL. The CDR3 runs 19 residues. The CDR3 nucleotides are TGCGCCAGCAGCCCCGGGGGAGCGGTGAAGAAGGCTGGGGCCAACGTCCTGACTTTC. Translation gives CASSPGGAVKKAGANVLTF.

This clonotype was seen more than once but under ten times. The rearrangement links TRBV5-4 to TRBJ2-1; 8 bases are shared with TRBD2. Germline-derived CDR1 and CDR2 are SGHNT and YYREEE (reference sequence). J lost 2 bases, V lost 2 bases, and 3 bases had no gene match. The CDR3 loop spans 15 amino acids. The CDR3 is CASSFGGAPYNEQFF. In nucleotides, the CDR3 is TGTGCCAGCAGCTTCGGGGGGGCCCCCTACAATGAGCAGTTCTTC.

The J gene is TRBJ2-1, the V gene TRBV6-1; TRBD1 or TRBD2 may be the D gene (5 bases each). CDR1 and CDR2 from the germline V gene are MNHNS and SASEGT. V shed 9 bases and J shed 7 bases, with 19 bases lying between them. The CDR3 totals 14 residues. The CDR3 sequence is CASSWGPTRNEQFF. CDR3 nucleotide sequence: TGTGCCAGTTCCTGGGGACCCACCCGAAATGAGCAGTTCTTC.

As DNA, the CDR3 is TGTGCCAGCAGTCCCAGCATGGGGGCGGGAAACACCATATATTTT. This codes for CASSPSMGAGNTIYF. The chain carries TRBV12-3 or TRBV12-4 and TRBJ1-3; D perhaps matches TRBD1 (6 bases). The V end lost 5 bases, the J end lost 4 bases, and 15 bases lay between the germline ends. CDR3 length: 15 amino acids.

The chain employs TRBV7-9 and TRBJ1-4; possibly TRBD1 for D (5 bases). The germline gives CDR1 SEHNR, CDR2 FQNEAQ (reference sequence). The CDR3 covers 14 residues. The V end lost 6 bases, the J end lost 13 bases, and 21 bases lay between the germline ends. The CDR3 protein is CASSSSGTAMALFF. For the CDR3, the DNA is TGTGCCAGCAGTTCGTCCGGGACCGCAATGGCACTGTTTTTT.

This clonotype has at least ten counts. V is TRBV12-3 or TRBV12-4 and J is TRBJ1-1, with D possibly matching TRBD1 (5 bases). The CDR3 runs to 13 residues. V was trimmed by 3 bases and J by 3 bases, leaving 8 bases between them. The CDR3 DNA sequence: TGTGCCAGCAGTTTTCGACAGCACACTGAAGCTTTCTTT. Translating it yields CASSFRQHTEAFF.

This clonotype was counted only a few times. The rearrangement joins TRBV7-9 to TRBJ1-2, with D hard to call. CDR3 length: 15 amino acids. Germline assignment: CDR1 SEHNR and CDR2 FQNEAQ (reference sequence). The V end was cut by 5 bases, the J end by 4 bases, with 17 bases between. The CDR3 loop reads CASSPYAGLGYGYTF. The CDR3 DNA follows: TGTGCCAGCAGCCCGTATGCAGGACTTGGCTATGGCTACACCTTC.

This clonotype was detected only a few times. This chain connects TRBV11-2 to TRBJ1-2; D call uncertain. Trimming removed 1 base at V and 4 bases at J, with 4 bases between. From germline, CDR1 is SGHAT and CDR2 FQNNGV. This CDR3 has 12 residues. This CDR3 is CASSLASYGYTF. CDR3 bases: TGTGCCAGCAGCTTAGCCAGCTATGGCTACACCTTC.

This clonotype has a handful of counts. This chain links TRBV12-3 or TRBV12-4 with TRBJ2-3; D perhaps matches TRBD1 (6 bases). V lost 6 bases and J lost 5, with 15 bases in between. The CDR3 runs 14 residues. CDR3 DNA sequence: TGTGCCAGCAGCCCTACCCAGGGGCGAGATACGCAGTATTTT. As protein: CASSPTQGRDTQYF.

Many counts were recorded for this clonotype. The V and J genes are TRBV6-5 and TRBJ1-5; unclear D gene. V was trimmed by 5 bases and J by 9 bases, leaving 11 bases between them. Germline CDR1 and CDR2: MNHEY and SVGAGI. This CDR3 has 12 residues. The CDR3, as DNA: TGTGCCAGCAGTAACGGCGCGGGGCCCCAGCATTTT. Its protein is CASSNGAGPQHF.

The chain couples TRBV7-8 to TRBJ1-2; TRBD1 agrees at 7 bases. Germline V gene lookup returns CDR1 SGHVS and CDR2 FQNEAQ. V lost 5 bases to trimming and J lost 4 bases; unmatched junction nucleotides: 7. The CDR3 consists of 14 residues. The CDR3 here is CASSATRGAYGYTF. DNA of the CDR3: TGTGCCAGCAGCGCTACCAGGGGGGCCTATGGCTACACCTTC.

The table lists this clonotype with many counts. This chain uses TRBV29-1 with TRBJ1-4, with 7 bases lining up with TRBD1. CDR1 is SQVTM, CDR2 ANQGSEA, per germline. CDR3 length: 14 amino acids. The J segment lost 3 bases and the V segment lost 4 bases, leaving 5 bases of the junction unmatched. The CDR3 loop is CSVGAGTANEKLFF. The CDR3 DNA is TGCAGCGTTGGAGCCGGGACAGCTAATGAAAAACTGTTTTTT.

V usage is TRBV5-4 and J usage is TRBJ1-2, with TRBD1 identical over 8 bases. From germline, CDR1 is SGHNT and CDR2 YYREEE (reference sequence). The ends lost 6 bases at V and 4 bases at J; junction bases unmatched: 11. This CDR3 has 15 residues. The CDR3 nucleotides read TGTGCCAGCACCTACCCAGGGGGCCAGGGCTATGGCTACACCTTC. Residues: CASTYPGGQGYGYTF.

This clonotype was seen only a few times. The V call is TRBV9, the J call TRBJ2-3; D perhaps matches TRBD2 (7 bases). This CDR3 has 14 residues. From germline, CDR1 is SGDLS and CDR2 YYNGEE. Trimming took off 1 base at V and 5 bases at J, with 11 bases between the two ends. CDR3 bases: TGTGCCAGCAGCGTACGGGGGGCTCGAGATACGCAGTATTTT. It yields the protein CASSVRGARDTQYF.

This clonotype was recorded a few times. This chain links TRBV3-1 with TRBJ1-1, with 10 nucleotides matching TRBD1. CDR1 is LGHDT, CDR2 YNNKEL, per germline (reference sequence). The V gene end was trimmed by 2 bases and the J gene end by 11 bases; junction bases not matched to a gene: 5. This CDR3 region has 13 residues. The CDR3 region is CASSQWTGGWAFF. CDR3 sequence (DNA): TGTGCCAGCAGCCAATGGACAGGGGGATGGGCTTTCTTT. Combining the CDR3 with reference TRBV3-1 and TRBJ1-1 gives the whole variable domain DTAVSQTPKYLVTQMGNDKSIKCEQNLGHDTMYWYKQDSKKFLKIMFSYNNKELIINETVPNRFSPKSPDKAHLNLHINSLELGDSAVYFCASSQWTGGWAFFGQGTRLTVV.

This clonotype was seen only a few times. This chain uses TRBV5-1 with TRBJ2-7; 8 nucleotides line up with TRBD1. V lost 6 bases, J lost 5 bases, and 7 bases stayed unmatched. The germline gives CDR1 SGHRS, CDR2 YFSETQ. The CDR3 contains 13 residues. The CDR3 coding sequence is TGCGCCAGCACCCCGGACAGGGAGCACGAGCAGTACGTC. As protein: CASTPDREHEQYV.

The rearrangement links TRBV10-3 to TRBJ1-2, with D tentatively TRBD1 (5 bases). Germline assignment: CDR1 ENHRY and CDR2 SYGVKD. This CDR3 is 13 amino acids long. V dropped 3 bases and J dropped 8 bases, with 13 bases sitting between them. CDR3 sequence (DNA): TGTGCCATCAGTGAACGACAGATCTACGGCTACACCTTC. Residues: CAISERQIYGYTF.